Listed here are 24 T cell receptor beta chains from one sample, sequenced in a study of metastatic and nonmetastatic thyroid tumors. Before thyroid surgery, none of the patients had received any treatment. TCRdb called clones again from the PCR reads with MiXCR. The sample shows tens of thousands of clones, over 9.5% of them seen only once. Sequenced input: blood. Receptors were obtained from a female donor with papillary thyroid cancer or a benign thyroid nodule (not recorded which). Some clones in this sample may be carry-over from other donors' samples.

The table lists this clone with many counts. The CDR3 DNA reads as TGTGCCTGGACCCCCCCGGCGGGAGCCTACGAGCAGTACTTC. It yields the protein CAWTPPAGAYEQYF. This chain links TRBV30 with TRBJ2-7; 7 nucleotides align to TRBD2. The trim removed 4 bases at V and 2 bases at J, leaving 8 bases unmatched. The CDR3 is 14 amino acids. Per the germline V gene, CDR1 is GTSNPN and CDR2 is SVGIG (reference sequence).

This clone was counted ten times or more. The rearrangement links TRBV12-3 or TRBV12-4 to TRBJ2-7; no firm D call. CDR3 size: 12 residues. V lost 2 bases and J lost 6, with 8 bases in between. CDR3 amino acids: CASSLRVGEQYF. CDR3 nucleotide sequence: TGTGCCAGCAGTTTAAGGGTGGGCGAGCAGTACTTC.

This clone was seen many times. The V and J genes are TRBV30 and TRBJ2-1; 7 bases map to TRBD1. The V gene end was trimmed by 4 bases and the J gene end by 9 bases; junction bases not matched to a gene: 15. The V gene's germline CDR1 is GTSNPN and CDR2 SVGIG (reference sequence). The CDR3 spans 15 residues. CDR3 region: CAWTMMGRGLGEQFF. CDR3 sequence (DNA): TGTGCCTGGACTATGATGGGTAGGGGGCTCGGTGAGCAGTTCTTC.

About this clone: The junction and the germline gene differ at one end; a read error may be behind it. This chain uses TRBV11-2 with TRBJ2-2; either TRBD1 or TRBD2 may supply D (5 bases each). The length of the CDR3 is 17 residues. Germline V gene data show CDR1 as SGHAT and CDR2 as FQNNGV. CDR3 in DNA: TGTGCCAACAGCCTCCGCCGGGGACCGCGAGCCACCGGGGAGCTGTTTTTT. Its translation is CANSLRRGPRATGELFF.

The CDR3 nucleotides read TGCAGTGCTAGAGATGGGAGCGGGAACACTGAAGCTTTCTTT. Residues: CSARDGSGNTEAFF. V and J are TRBV20-1 and TRBJ1-1, with D hard to call. The germline gives CDR1 DFQATT, CDR2 SNEGSKA (reference sequence). CDR3 length: 14 amino acids. With 0 bases removed from V and 1 base from J, the gap between germline ends came to 9 bases.

This clone has a count of ten or more. An end of the junction differs from the germline gene, which may be a read error. The V gene is TRBV5-8, the J gene TRBJ2-6; D call uncertain. Per germline, CDR1 SGHTS and CDR2 YDEGEE. This CDR3 spans 15 amino acids. The CDR3 protein is CASSLEGSAANVLTF. CDR3 nucleotides: TGTGCCAGCAGCTTGGAAGGGTCTGCGGCCAACGTCCTGACTTTC.

This clone was observed many times. The rearrangement links TRBV6-7 to TRBJ2-2; maybe TRBD1 (6 bases). TRBV6-7 counts as an open reading frame of uncertain function. The CDR3 is 16 amino acids. V was clipped by 5 bases and J by 4 bases, with 17 bases between them. The CDR3 region has the DNA TGTGCCAGCAGTGGCCGGGGACACCCAGCCACCGGGGAGCTGTTTTTT. It is translated as CASSGRGHPATGELFF.

As to this clone: Relative to the germline gene, one junction end is altered; a read error may explain this. The V call is TRBV4-2, the J call TRBJ2-7, with D tentatively TRBD2 (6 bases). Germline CDR1 and CDR2: LGHNA and YNFKEQ. This CDR3 comprises 16 residues. In DNA form, the CDR3 reads TGTGCCAGCAGCCAAGCCACAGTACCGGGAGTCTACGAGCAGTGCTTC. Translating it yields CASSQATVPGVYEQCF.

This clone occurred many times. This chain links TRBV10-3 with TRBJ1-5, with D perhaps matching TRBD1 (5 bases). The CDR3 runs 17 residues. V gave up 4 bases and J gave up 3 bases, with 19 bases separating them. The germline V gene encodes CDR1 ENHRY and CDR2 SYGVKD. CDR3 sequence (DNA): TGTGCCATCAGTGTGGGGTCCGCGGGGGTGAACAATCAGCCCCAGCATTTT. This sequence encodes CAISVGSAGVNNQPQHF.

Ten or more counts support this clone. This chain links TRBV7-2 with TRBJ2-3; no firm D call. Germline V gene sequence: CDR1 SGHTA, CDR2 FQGNSA. This CDR3 region has 13 residues. Trimming removed 1 base from V and 2 bases from J, with 4 bases in between. CDR3 coding DNA: TGTGCCAGCAGCTTAGACTTCACAGATACGCAGTATTTT. Translated, it gives CASSLDFTDTQYF.

This clone was found many times. The rearrangement links TRBV9 to TRBJ2-2; 7 bases agree with TRBD2. The CDR3 has 14 amino acids. Germline CDR1 SGDLS, CDR2 YYNGEE. The V gene end was trimmed by 10 bases and the J gene end by 5 bases; junction bases not matched to a gene: 11. CDR3 DNA sequence: TGTGCCTCTAAGGGAGGGCAGGAAACCGGGGAGCTGTTTTTT. Its translation is CASKGGQETGELFF. The entire variable domain, with the rest obtained from reference TRBV9 and TRBJ2-2, is as follows: DSGVTQTPKHLITATGQRVTLRCSPRSGDLSVYWYQQSLDQGLQFLIQYYNGEERAKGNILERFSAQQFPDLHSELNLSSLELGDSALYFCASKGGQETGELFFGEGSRLTVL.

This clone was observed at least ten times. Distinct nucleotide sequences in the sample also encode this CDR3. The rearrangement uses TRBV2 and TRBJ1-2; D remains ambiguous. Germline CDR1 is SNHLY and CDR2 is FYNNEI. The germline V and J ends were trimmed by 7 bases and 3 bases, with 6 bases remaining between them. The CDR3 has 11 amino acids. The CDR3 region has the DNA TGTGCCAGCACGAATGACTATGGCTACACCTTC. Translated: CASTNDYGYTF.

This clone came up many times. The gene calls are TRBV7-2 and TRBJ2-7; D tentatively fits TRBD1 or TRBD2 (5 bases each). Looked up from germline, CDR1 is SGHTA and CDR2 is FQGNSA. V was cut by 3 bases and J by 3 bases, with 15 bases left in between. The CDR3 consists of 15 residues. The CDR3 DNA reads TGTGCCAGCAGCTTTCCCGGGACGATGGACTACGAGCAGTACTTC. Protein product: CASSFPGTMDYEQYF.

This clone has ten or more counts. The chain carries TRBV27 and TRBJ1-1; D is uncertain. V gave up 5 bases and J gave up 1 base, with 8 bases separating them. The CDR3 totals 13 residues. The V gene's germline CDR1 is MNHEY and CDR2 SMNVEV (reference sequence). The CDR3 coding sequence is TGTGCCAGCAGTACGTACGAGAACACTGAAGCTTTCTTT. This gives the protein CASSTYENTEAFF.

Concerning this clone itself: One junction end does not reproduce the germline sequence, and a read error may be involved. The rearrangement links TRBV25-1 to TRBJ2-6; no definite D call. Germline assignment: CDR1 MGHDK and CDR2 SYGVNS. This CDR3 comprises 15 residues. CDR3 nucleotides: TGTACCAGCAGAGAGCCGCACTCTGGGGCCAACGTCCTGACTTTC. It specifies CTSREPHSGANVLTF.

This clone was observed many times. This chain connects TRBV6-1 to TRBJ2-2; TRBD1 matches 7 bases. The CDR3 is 12 amino acids. CDR1 is MNHNS, CDR2 SASEGT, per germline. The J segment lost 6 bases and the V segment lost 8 bases, leaving 3 bases of the junction unmatched. The DNA of the CDR3 is TGTGCCAGCGTAGGGGGCCCCGGGGAGCTGTTTTTT. This sequence encodes CASVGGPGELFF.

This clone was detected many times. This chain uses TRBV6-1 with TRBJ2-1, with 11 bases aligning to TRBD1. V was pared by 4 bases and J by 4 bases, with 12 bases of the junction left unmatched. The germline CDR1 and CDR2 sequences are MNHNS and SASEGT. The CDR3 contains 18 residues. The CDR3 spells CASSGLRPGQGVYNEQFF. Here the CDR3 DNA reads TGTGCCAGCAGTGGACTCCGGCCGGGACAGGGGGTGTACAATGAGCAGTTCTTC.

In its sample, this clone was seen many times. The chain recombines TRBV20-1 with TRBJ2-3; 7 nucleotides agree with TRBD2. Germline V lookup: CDR1 DFQATT, CDR2 SNEGSKA (reference sequence). This CDR3 has 17 residues. With V trimmed by 3 bases and J by 0 bases, 12 bases remained unmatched. The CDR3 region is CSASGVLAGVSTDTQYF. The CDR3 DNA reads as TGCAGTGCTAGTGGGGTGCTGGCGGGAGTTAGCACAGATACGCAGTATTTT.

This clone was recorded at least ten times. The rearrangement joins TRBV30 to TRBJ2-1; D gene ambiguous. Germline CDR1 reads GTSNPN; CDR2 reads SVGIG (reference sequence). CDR3 size: 15 residues. The V end was cut by 5 bases, the J end by 3 bases, with 17 bases between. The CDR3 DNA follows: TGTGCCTGGGGGCCCCCTCAACACGGCTACAATGAGCAGTTCTTC. Translation gives CAWGPPQHGYNEQFF.

This clone was counted ten times or more. The J gene is TRBJ1-2, the V gene TRBV12-3 or TRBV12-4; D is possibly TRBD1 (5 bases). Deletions cut 5 bases from V and 1 base from J, with 8 bases between. The CDR3 is 13 amino acids. CDR3 sequence (DNA): TGTGCCAGCAGTCCGAGGGGTAACTATGGCTACACCTTC. Amino acid sequence: CASSPRGNYGYTF.

This clone has a count of ten or more. The chain joins TRBV9 to TRBJ1-1; the D is unclear. This CDR3 region has 15 residues. Trimming cost V 0 bases and J 1 base, with 10 bases left between them. Germline V gives CDR1 SGDLS, CDR2 YYNGEE. CDR3 in DNA: TGTGCCAGCAGCGTAGTTGGGAATGAGAACACTGAAGCTTTCTTT. Translation gives CASSVVGNENTEAFF.

This clone was recorded many times. The V and J genes are TRBV24-1 and TRBJ2-7; 9 bases are a match to TRBD1. Looked up from germline, CDR1 is KGHDR and CDR2 is SFDVKD. The CDR3 length is 14 residues. The J segment lost 3 bases and the V segment lost 3 bases, leaving 2 bases of the junction unmatched. The chain's CDR3 is CATSDPGQGYEQYF. The DNA for the CDR3 is TGTGCCACCAGTGATCCGGGACAGGGCTACGAGCAGTACTTC.

The genes are TRBV6-1 and TRBJ2-7; D remains ambiguous. Germline values: CDR1 MNHNS, CDR2 SASEGT. CDR3 length: 14 residues. The V and J ends lost 6 bases and 5 bases respectively, with 17 bases between them. CDR3 nucleotide sequence: TGTGCCAGCAGGCTCGGCAGCTGGGGTGACGAGCAGTACTTC. Protein: CASRLGSWGDEQYF.

This clone was picked up many times. The chain couples TRBV28 to TRBJ2-5; 14 bases are shared with TRBD2. Germline V gene lookup returns CDR1 MDHEN and CDR2 SYDVKM. The CDR3 covers 15 residues. The J segment lost 5 bases and the V segment lost 5 bases, leaving 4 bases of the junction unmatched. CDR3 in amino acids: CASSLGTSGSETQYF. The CDR3 DNA sequence: TGTGCCAGCAGTCTCGGGACTAGCGGGAGTGAGACCCAGTACTTC.